This entry describes one TCR beta chain. Its matching antigen is unknown. Trimming removed 4 bases from V and 4 bases from J, with 11 bases in between. The germline V gene has CDR1 MNHNY and CDR2 SVGAGI (reference sequence). There are 15 residues in the CDR3. This sample was taken from a study of cytomegalovirus exposure and HLA in healthy donors. PCR involved 60 Vbeta and 13 Jbeta primers. This table comes from immunoSEQ multiplex PCR, and its TCRdb copy is limited to in-frame clones, with some not included. The sample includes around 100,000 clones, roughly 80% seen only once; the top ten take approximately 5.1%. Donors in the study were healthy people who gave bone marrow. Regarding the study as a whole: TCR beta V- and J-gene trimming was later associated with a missense DCLRE1C variant. Diagnosis of cytomegalovirus status made by the classifier reportedly showed high specificity and sensitivity.

Source material: PBMCs. This chain uses TRBV6-6 with TRBJ2-6, with a weak D call TRBD1 (5 bases). This TCR was sampled from a female donor in good health and CMV-seropositive. In DNA, the CDR3 is TGTGCCAGCAGTTCAGGGTTACTCGGGGCCAACGTCCTGACTTTC. Protein: CASSSGLLGANVLTF.